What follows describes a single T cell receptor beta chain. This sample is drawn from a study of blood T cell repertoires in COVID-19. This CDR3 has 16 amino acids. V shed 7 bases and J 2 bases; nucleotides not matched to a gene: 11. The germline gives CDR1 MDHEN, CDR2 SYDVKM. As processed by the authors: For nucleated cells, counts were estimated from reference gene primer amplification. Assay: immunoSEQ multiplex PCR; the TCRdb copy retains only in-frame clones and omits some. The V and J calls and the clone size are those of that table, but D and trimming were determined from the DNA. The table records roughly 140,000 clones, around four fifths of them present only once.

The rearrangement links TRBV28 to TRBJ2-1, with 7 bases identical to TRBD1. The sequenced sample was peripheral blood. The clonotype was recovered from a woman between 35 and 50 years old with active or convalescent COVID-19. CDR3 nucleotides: TGTGCCAGCACCTCACCCTTGACAGGGACCTACAATGAGCAGTTCTTC. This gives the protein CASTSPLTGTYNEQFF.